The 20 T cell receptor beta chains listed next were all sequenced from one sample in a study of technical replicates of blood from a few donors. Assay used: immunoSEQ multiplex PCR; TCRdb lists only in-frame clones, some missing. This sample yields over 50,000 clones, of which nearly 95% are seen a single time; about 4.5% belongs to the top ten. Sequenced sample: PBMCs. Source of these receptors: a human donor in good health. Some clones in this sample may be carry-over from other donors' samples.

J is TRBJ1-2 and V is TRBV18, with TRBD1 as a possible D gene (6 bases). In germline, CDR1 is KGHSH, CDR2 LQKENI. Trimming left V 2 bases short and J 2 bases short, with 6 bases between. This CDR3 is built from 13 residues. CDR3 sequence reads: CASSPGGNYGYTF. The CDR3 DNA reads as TGTGCCAGCTCACCAGGGGGCAACTATGGCTACACCTTC.

This chain connects TRBV29-1 to TRBJ2-7, with 13 nucleotides matching TRBD2. Germline trimming cut 5 bases from V and 3 bases from J; bases unmatched to any gene: 7. The CDR3 extends over 15 amino acids. Germline CDR1 SQVTM, CDR2 ANQGSEA. In DNA, the CDR3 is TGCAGCGTTCGACTAGCGGGAGGACAACACTACGAGCAGTACTTC. It translates to CSVRLAGGQHYEQYF.

The rearrangement joins TRBV5-6 to TRBJ1-5; D is unclear. V was shortened by 3 bases and J by 2 bases, with 12 bases between the two germline ends. Germline assignment: CDR1 SGHDT and CDR2 YYEEEE. The CDR3 has 15 residues. As DNA, the CDR3 is TGTGCCAGCAGCTCCTGGAGGGTGGGCAATCAGCCCCAGCATTTT. It yields the protein CASSSWRVGNQPQHF.

V is TRBV7-2 and J is TRBJ2-1; TRBD2 aligns across 9 bases. With 5 bases clipped from V and 5 bases from J, the junction kept 16 bases outside the gene matches. The V gene's germline CDR1 is SGHTA and CDR2 FQGNSA. CDR3 length equals 18 residues. The CDR3: CASSRATRLADAHNEQFF. In DNA form, the CDR3 reads TGTGCCAGCAGCAGAGCCACAAGACTAGCGGATGCCCACAATGAGCAGTTCTTC.

This clone was seen a single time. The chain recombines TRBV6-5 with TRBJ2-3, with 12 bases that match TRBD2. V shed 8 bases, J shed 6 bases, and the junction held 6 bases outside the gene matches. In germline, CDR1 is MNHEY, CDR2 SVGAGI. The CDR3 runs 14 residues. CDR3 in DNA: TGTGCCAGCGGACTAGCGGGGACCAGGGATACGCAGTATTTT. Its protein product is CASGLAGTRDTQYF.

V is TRBV2 and J is TRBJ2-5; the D is unclear. CDR1 and CDR2 from the germline V gene are SNHLY and FYNNEI. The CDR3 has 12 amino acids. V lost 6 bases, J lost 0 bases, and 5 bases lay in between. The CDR3: CASSRDQETQYF. The CDR3 DNA follows: TGTGCCAGCAGCCGGGACCAAGAGACCCAGTACTTC.

The chain has TRBV6-5 and TRBJ2-1; D remains unclear. CDR1 and CDR2 from the germline V gene are MNHEY and SVGAGI. With 0 bases removed from V and 7 bases from J, the gap between germline ends came to 4 bases. This CDR3 comprises 12 residues. This chain's CDR3 is CASSYSLNEQFF. The DNA of the CDR3 is TGTGCCAGCAGTTACTCATTAAATGAGCAGTTCTTC.

This chain joins TRBV4-3 and TRBJ2-7, with D possibly TRBD2 on 5 matching bases. This CDR3 is 15 amino acids long. Germline assignment: CDR1 LGHNA and CDR2 YSLEER. The V end lost 3 bases, the J end lost 0 bases, and 12 bases lay between the germline ends. The DNA of the CDR3 is TGCGCCAGCAGCCACTCCCTCGGGAACTCCTACGAGCAGTACTTC. Encoded protein: CASSHSLGNSYEQYF.

This CDR3 reads CAWSTSAYTGELFF. The CDR3 region has the DNA TGTGCCTGGAGTACTAGCGCCTACACCGGGGAGCTGTTTTTT. V gene TRBV30 combines with J gene TRBJ2-2; 7 bases align to TRBD2. Per germline, CDR1 GTSNPN and CDR2 SVGIG (reference sequence). The CDR3 sequence is 14 residues long. With 2 bases clipped from V and 3 bases from J, the junction kept 3 bases outside the gene matches.

The rearrangement joins TRBV7-3 to TRBJ2-1, with 9 bases aligning to TRBD2. V lost 5 bases, J lost 6 bases, and 8 bases stayed unmatched. The CDR3 totals 15 residues. The germline V gene encodes CDR1 SGHTA and CDR2 FQGTGA. CDR3: CASSLGAGGRNEQFF. The CDR3 nucleotides are TGTGCCAGCAGCCTTGGGGCGGGGGGGCGCAATGAGCAGTTCTTC.

V and J are TRBV7-8 and TRBJ2-3, with D hard to call. Trimming took off 4 bases at V and 5 bases at J, with 7 bases between the two ends. The CDR3 loop spans 12 amino acids. Germline lookup yields CDR1 SGHVS and CDR2 FQNEAQ. The CDR3 sequence: CASSSLGDTQYF. As DNA, the CDR3 is TGTGCCAGCAGCTCGCTAGGAGATACGCAGTATTTT.

The J gene is TRBJ1-1, the V gene TRBV27; 7 bases agree with TRBD1. V shed 5 bases, J shed 0 bases, and the junction held 9 bases outside the gene matches. Germline CDR1 is MNHEY and CDR2 is SMNVEV (reference sequence). CDR3 length: 16 residues. CDR3 protein: CASSPKPTGLNTEAFF. The CDR3 DNA is TGTGCCAGCAGTCCAAAACCGACAGGGTTGAACACTGAAGCTTTCTTT.

The rearrangement links TRBV19 to TRBJ2-2; D gene unclear. V was trimmed by 3 bases and J by 8 bases, leaving 10 bases between them. The CDR3 has 13 residues. Germline lookup yields CDR1 LNHDA and CDR2 SQIVND (reference sequence). The CDR3 protein is CASSIVPSGELFF. The CDR3 coding sequence is TGTGCCAGTAGTATTGTCCCGAGTGGGGAGCTGTTTTTT.

The chain has TRBV4-2 and TRBJ2-4; D is undetermined. The germline gives CDR1 LGHNA, CDR2 YNFKEQ. The V end lost 0 bases, the J end lost 0 bases, and 15 bases lay between the germline ends. This CDR3 is 18 amino acids long. CDR3 DNA: TGTGCCAGCAGCCAAGATCGGTACGAGGCACTAGCCAAAAACATTCAGTACTTC. Residues: CASSQDRYEALAKNIQYF.

This rearrangement joins TRBV7-8 to TRBJ2-5; 13 bases match TRBD2. Germline V gives CDR1 SGHVS, CDR2 FQNEAQ. The V gene end was trimmed by 5 bases and the J gene end by 2 bases; junction bases not matched to a gene: 8. This CDR3 contains 17 residues. The CDR3 DNA is TGTGCCAGCAGCCCGTCACTACTAGCGGGGGGGCAAGAGACCCAGTACTTC. It is translated as CASSPSLLAGGQETQYF.

The rearrangement uses TRBV4-2 and TRBJ1-2; D possibly corresponds to TRBD1 (5 bases). Trimming pared 0 bases from V and 4 bases from J, leaving 15 bases between. The V gene's germline CDR1 is LGHNA and CDR2 YNFKEQ. The CDR3 sequence is 16 residues long. The CDR3, as DNA: TGTGCCAGCAGCCAAGAAGGGGCCAGGGAAGGCTATGGCTACACCTTC. This sequence encodes CASSQEGAREGYGYTF.

The chain uses TRBV29-1 and TRBJ2-1; TRBD2 matches 10 bases. The length of the CDR3 is 14 residues. V shed 3 bases, J shed 4 bases, and the junction held 3 bases outside the gene matches. The V gene's germline CDR1 is SQVTM and CDR2 ANQGSEA. The CDR3 is CSVDGLAVYNEQFF. CDR3 coding DNA: TGCAGCGTTGACGGACTAGCGGTATACAATGAGCAGTTCTTC.

The rearrangement links TRBV19 to TRBJ1-2; D is uncertain. CDR3 length: 13 residues. CDR1 and CDR2 from the germline V gene are LNHDA and SQIVND (reference sequence). V shed 5 bases and J shed 5 bases, with 12 bases lying between them. CDR3 nucleotide sequence: TGTGCCAGTAGTGCAGGTTCGGGGTATGGCTACACCTTC. Its protein product is CASSAGSGYGYTF.

This sequence joins TRBV4-3 and TRBJ2-1, with 9 bases fitting TRBD2. CDR3 length: 16 amino acids. V was clipped by 1 base and J by 6 bases; unmatched bases: 7. Germline loops: CDR1 LGHNA, CDR2 YSLEER. This CDR3 reads CASSQGGGGASNEQFF. CDR3 bases: TGCGCCAGCAGCCAAGGCGGCGGGGGGGCATCCAATGAGCAGTTCTTC.

CDR3 DNA sequence: TGTGCCAGCAGCCAACAGGGCCCCCAGGTCTACACCTTC. Residues: CASSQQGPQVYTF. V is TRBV14 and J is TRBJ1-2, with D possibly TRBD1 on 5 matching bases. V dropped 2 bases and J dropped 10 bases, with 14 bases sitting between them. Germline V CDR1 and CDR2: SGHDN, FVKESK. This CDR3 is 13 amino acids long.